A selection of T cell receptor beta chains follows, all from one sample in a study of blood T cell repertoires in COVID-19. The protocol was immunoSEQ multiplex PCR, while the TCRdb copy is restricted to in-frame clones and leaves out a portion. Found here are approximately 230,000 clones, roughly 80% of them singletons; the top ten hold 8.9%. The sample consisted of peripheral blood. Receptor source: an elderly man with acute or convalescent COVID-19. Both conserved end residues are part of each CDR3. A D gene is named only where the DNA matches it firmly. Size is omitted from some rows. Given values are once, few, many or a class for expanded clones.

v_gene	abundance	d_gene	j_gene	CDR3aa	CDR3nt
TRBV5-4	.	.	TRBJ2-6	CASSLGRRSSGANVLTF	TGTGCCAGCAGCTTGGGGCGCCGGAGCTCTGGGGCCAACGTCCTGACTTTC
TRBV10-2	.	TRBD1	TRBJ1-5	CASAGTGDQPQHF	TGCGCCAGCGCCGGGACAGGGGATCAGCCCCAGCATTTT
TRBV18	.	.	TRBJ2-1	CASSPGGALNEQFF	TGTGCCAGCTCACCAGGGGGCGCCTTGAATGAGCAGTTCTTC
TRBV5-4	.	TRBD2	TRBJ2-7	CASSGTSGISSYEQYF	TGTGCCAGCAGCGGGACTAGCGGGATATCCTCCTACGAGCAGTACTTC
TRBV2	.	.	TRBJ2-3	CASQRWEVSTDTQYF	TGTGCCAGCCAGAGGTGGGAGGTGAGCACAGATACGCAGTATTTT
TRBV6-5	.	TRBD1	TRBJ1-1	CASSYRTNRGGTEAFF	TGTGCCAGCAGTTACCGAACTAACAGGGGGGGCACTGAAGCTTTCTTT
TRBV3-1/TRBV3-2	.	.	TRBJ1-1	CASSQETLNTEAFF	TGTGCCAGCAGCCAAGAGACTCTGAACACTGAAGCTTTCTTT
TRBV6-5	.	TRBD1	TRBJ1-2	CASILTGEGYTF	TGTGCCAGCATCCTCACAGGGGAAGGCTACACCTTC
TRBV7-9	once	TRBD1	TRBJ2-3	CASSRQGKVDTQYF	TGTGCCAGCAGCCGACAGGGGAAGGTAGATACGCAGTATTTT
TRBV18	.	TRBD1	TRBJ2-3	CASSPWDRGNTDTQYF	TGTGCCAGCTCACCCTGGGACAGGGGGAACACAGATACGCAGTATTTT
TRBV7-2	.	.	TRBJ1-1	CASSLLGGNTEAFF	TGTGCCAGCAGCTTACTCGGAGGGAACACTGAAGCTTTCTTT
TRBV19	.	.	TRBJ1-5	CASSMRGKGFNQPQHF	TGTGCCAGTAGTATGAGAGGGAAAGGGTTCAATCAGCCCCAGCATTTT
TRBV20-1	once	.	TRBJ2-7	CSASGGTVRLNEQYF	TGCAGTGCTAGTGGAGGGACAGTAAGACTCAACGAGCAGTACTTC
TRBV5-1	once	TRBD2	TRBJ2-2	CASGLRGGTGELFF	TGCGCCAGCGGCCTGCGGGGAGGGACCGGGGAGCTGTTTTTT
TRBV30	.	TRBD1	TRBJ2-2	CACITGTGVTGELFF	TGTGCCTGCATCACCGGGACAGGGGTTACCGGGGAGCTGTTTTTT
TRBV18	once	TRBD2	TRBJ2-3	CASSPNSGGVGTQYF	TGTGCCAGCTCACCAAACAGCGGGGGAGTAGGTACGCAGTATTTT
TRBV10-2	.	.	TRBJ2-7	CASSAPGHRYEQYF	TGCGCCAGCAGCGCACCGGGACATCGGTACGAGCAGTACTTC
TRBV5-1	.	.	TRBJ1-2	CASSPRLGTTNYGYTF	TGCGCCAGCAGCCCCCGGTTGGGGACTACTAACTATGGCTACACCTTC
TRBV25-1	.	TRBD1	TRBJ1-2	CASSRTGEINYGYTF	TGTGCCAGCAGCCGTACAGGGGAAATAAACTATGGCTACACCTTC
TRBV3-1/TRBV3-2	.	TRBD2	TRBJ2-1	CASSHLRVAGGSSYNEQFF	TGTGCCAGCAGCCACCTCAGGGTAGCGGGGGGGTCATCCTACAATGAGCAGTTCTTC